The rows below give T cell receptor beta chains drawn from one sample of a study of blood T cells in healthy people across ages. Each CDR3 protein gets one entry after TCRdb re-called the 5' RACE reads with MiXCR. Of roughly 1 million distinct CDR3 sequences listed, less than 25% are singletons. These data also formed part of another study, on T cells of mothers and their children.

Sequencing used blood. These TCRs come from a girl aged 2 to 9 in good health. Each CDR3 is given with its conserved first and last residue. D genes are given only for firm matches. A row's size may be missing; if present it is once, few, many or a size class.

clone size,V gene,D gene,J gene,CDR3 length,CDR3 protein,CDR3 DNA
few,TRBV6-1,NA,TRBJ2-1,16,CASSVPLVSLYNEQFF,TGTGCCAGCAGTGTTCCTTTAGTCTCCCTATACAATGAGCAGTTCTTC
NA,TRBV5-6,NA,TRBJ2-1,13,CASSFSSFNEQFF,TGTGCCAGCAGCTTTTCTAGCTTTAATGAGCAGTTCTTC
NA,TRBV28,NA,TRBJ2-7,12,CATGGSSYEQYF,TGTGCCACCGGAGGAAGCTCCTACGAGCAGTACTTC
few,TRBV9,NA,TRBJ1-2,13,CASSPQGPMALPF,TGTGCCAGCAGCCCACAGGGCCCCATGGCCCTCCCCTTC
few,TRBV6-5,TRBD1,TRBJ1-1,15,CASRSPGQGATEAFF,TGTGCCAGCAGGAGCCCGGGACAGGGGGCCACTGAAGCTTTCTTT
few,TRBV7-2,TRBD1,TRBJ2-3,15,CASSRQGDRVDTQYF,TGTGCCAGCAGCCGACAGGGGGATCGGGTGGATACGCAGTATTTT
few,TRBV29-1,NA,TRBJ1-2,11,CSAEDTRGYTF,TGCAGCGCTGAAGACACCAGGGGCTACACCTTC
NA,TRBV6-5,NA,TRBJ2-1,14,CASSYQGSYNEQFF,TGTGCCAGCAGTTACCAGGGCTCCTACAATGAGCAGTTCTTC
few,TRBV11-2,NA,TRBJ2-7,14,CASNPGGLSYEQYF,TGTGCCAGCAATCCCGGCGGTTTGTCCTACGAGCAGTACTTC
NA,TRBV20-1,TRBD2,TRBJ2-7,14,CSARPSGSSYEQYF,TGCAGTGCTAGACCTAGCGGGTCTAGCTACGAGCAGTACTTC
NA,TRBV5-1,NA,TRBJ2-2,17,CASSWCLRGRGTGELFF,TGCGCCAGCAGCTGGTGTCTACGAGGGAGAGGCACCGGGGAGCTGTTTTTT
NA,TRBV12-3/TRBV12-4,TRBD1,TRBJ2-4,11,CASSSGTGYVF,TGTGCCAGCAGTTCCGGGACAGGGTATGTTTTC
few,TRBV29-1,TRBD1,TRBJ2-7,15,CSVTTGTGAAYEQYF,TGCAGCGTTACAACCGGGACAGGGGCCGCCTACGAGCAGTACTTC
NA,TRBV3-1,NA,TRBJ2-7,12,CASSLNQHEQYF,TGTGCCAGCAGCCTAAATCAGCACGAGCAGTACTTC
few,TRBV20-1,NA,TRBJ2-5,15,CSAPSHGRLGETQYF,TGCAGTGCTCCTTCACACGGGCGGTTGGGAGAGACCCAGTACTTC
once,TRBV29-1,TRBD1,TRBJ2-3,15,CSVLPGQDLTDTQYF,TGCAGCGTTCTACCGGGACAGGACCTCACAGATACGCAGTATTTT
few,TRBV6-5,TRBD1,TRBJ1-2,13,CASTLGQGGGYTF,TGTGCCAGCACTCTAGGACAGGGTGGTGGCTACACCTTC
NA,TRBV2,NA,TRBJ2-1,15,CASSAGHISYNEQFF,TGTGCCAGCAGTGCGGGTCACATTTCCTACAATGAGCAGTTCTTC
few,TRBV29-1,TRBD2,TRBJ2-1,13,CSALAGRGNEQFF,TGCAGCGCACTAGCGGGAAGGGGAAATGAGCAGTTCTTC
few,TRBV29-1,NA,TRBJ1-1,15,CSVEDLRDRNTEAFF,TGCAGCGTTGAAGATCTAAGGGACCGGAACACTGAAGCTTTCTTT
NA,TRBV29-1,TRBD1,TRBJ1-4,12,CSAGTGSEKLFF,TGCAGCGCCGGGACAGGGAGTGAAAAACTGTTTTTT
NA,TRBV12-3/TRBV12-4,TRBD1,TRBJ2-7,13,CASSRGQGTEQYF,TGTGCCAGCAGTCGTGGACAGGGGACCGAGCAGTACTTC
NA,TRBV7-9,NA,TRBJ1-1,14,CASSVGEPRRGAFF,TGTGCCAGCAGCGTCGGGGAGCCCCGTCGGGGTGCTTTCTTT
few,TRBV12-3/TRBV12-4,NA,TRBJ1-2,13,CASSLWAGYGYTF,TGTGCCAGCAGTTTGTGGGCAGGCTATGGCTACACCTTC
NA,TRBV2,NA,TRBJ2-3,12,CASHLTADTQYF,TGTGCCAGCCATTTGACAGCAGATACGCAGTATTTT
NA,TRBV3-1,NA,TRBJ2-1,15,CASSQEPLTAPEQFF,TGTGCCAGCAGCCAAGAGCCGCTAACAGCTCCTGAGCAGTTCTTC
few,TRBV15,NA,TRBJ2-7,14,CATSRDRGSYEQYF,TGTGCCACCAGCAGAGACAGGGGAAGCTACGAGCAGTACTTC
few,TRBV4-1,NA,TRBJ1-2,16,CASSARPRAGYNGYTF,TGCGCCAGCAGCGCAAGACCCAGAGCAGGGTATAATGGCTACACCTTC
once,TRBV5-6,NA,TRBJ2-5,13,CASSLVGSYELYF,TGTGCCAGCAGCTTGGTAGGCTCCTACGAGCTGTACTTC
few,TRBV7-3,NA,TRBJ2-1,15,CASSLTQEGNNEQFF,TGTGCCAGCAGCCTTACCCAAGAGGGTAACAATGAGCAGTTCTTC
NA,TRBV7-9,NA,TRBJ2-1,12,CASKTEVSEQFF,TGTGCCAGCAAAACGGAGGTCAGTGAGCAGTTCTTC
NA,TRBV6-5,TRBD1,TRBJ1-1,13,CASSPGGPEEAFF,TGTGCCAGCAGCCCAGGGGGGCCTGAGGAGGCTTTCTTT
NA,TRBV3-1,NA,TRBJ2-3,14,CASSQDLSRATQYF,TGTGCCAGCAGCCAAGACTTATCCCGGGCAACGCAGTATTTT
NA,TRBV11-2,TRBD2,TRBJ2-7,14,CASSRLAGAREQYF,TGTGCCAGCAGCCGACTAGCGGGAGCTCGCGAGCAGTACTTC
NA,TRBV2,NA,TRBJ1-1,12,CASSDNRRGAFF,TGTGCCAGCAGTGATAATAGGAGGGGAGCTTTCTTT
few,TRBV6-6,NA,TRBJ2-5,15,CASSSRREWSETQYF,TGTGCCAGCAGTTCGCGCAGGGAGTGGTCAGAGACCCAGTACTTC
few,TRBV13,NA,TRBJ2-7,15,CASSSLRDGDYEQYF,TGTGCCAGCAGCTCCCTCCGGGACGGGGACTACGAGCAGTACTTC
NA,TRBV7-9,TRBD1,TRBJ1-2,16,CASSLSGDSSNYGYTF,TGTGCCAGCAGCTTATCCGGGGACAGTTCTAACTATGGCTACACCTTC
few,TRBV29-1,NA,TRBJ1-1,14,CSVLWGNEDTEAFF,TGCAGCGTTCTTTGGGGGAATGAGGACACTGAAGCTTTCTTT
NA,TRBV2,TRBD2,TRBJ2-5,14,CASSESGGEETQYF,TGTGCCAGCAGTGAAAGCGGGGGCGAAGAGACCCAGTACTTC
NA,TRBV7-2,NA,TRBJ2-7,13,CASSIWAAYEQYF,TGTGCCAGCAGCATTTGGGCAGCCTACGAGCAGTACTTC